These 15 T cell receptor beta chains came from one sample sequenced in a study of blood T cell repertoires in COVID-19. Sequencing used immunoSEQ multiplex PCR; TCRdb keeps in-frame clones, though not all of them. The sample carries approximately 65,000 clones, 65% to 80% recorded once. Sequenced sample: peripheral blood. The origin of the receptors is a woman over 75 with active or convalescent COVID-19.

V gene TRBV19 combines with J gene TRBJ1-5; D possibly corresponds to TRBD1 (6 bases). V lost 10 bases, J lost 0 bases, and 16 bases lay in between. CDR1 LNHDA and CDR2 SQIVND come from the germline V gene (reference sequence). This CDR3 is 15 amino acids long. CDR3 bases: TGTGCCACCACGTTTAGGGGGAATAGCAATCAGCCCCAGCATTTT. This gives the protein CATTFRGNSNQPQHF.

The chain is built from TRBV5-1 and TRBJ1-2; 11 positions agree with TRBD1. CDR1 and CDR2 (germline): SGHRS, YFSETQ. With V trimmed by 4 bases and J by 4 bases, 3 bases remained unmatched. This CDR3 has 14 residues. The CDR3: CASSGGTGGYGYTF. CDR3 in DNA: TGCGCCAGCAGCGGCGGGACAGGGGGCTATGGCTACACCTTC.

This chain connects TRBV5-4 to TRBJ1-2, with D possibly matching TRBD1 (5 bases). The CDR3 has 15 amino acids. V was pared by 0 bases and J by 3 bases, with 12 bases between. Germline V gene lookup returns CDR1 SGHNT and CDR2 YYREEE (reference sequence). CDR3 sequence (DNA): TGTGCCAGCAGCTTGGCCTCGGGAGGGGACTATGGCTACACCTTC. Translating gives CASSLASGGDYGYTF.

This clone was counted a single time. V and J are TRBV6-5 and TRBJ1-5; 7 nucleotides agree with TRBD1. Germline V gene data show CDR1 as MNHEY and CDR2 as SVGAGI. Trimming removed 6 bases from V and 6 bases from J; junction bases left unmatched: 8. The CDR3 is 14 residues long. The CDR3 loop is CASRGTEGFQPQHF. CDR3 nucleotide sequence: TGTGCCAGCAGGGGGACAGAGGGCTTTCAGCCCCAGCATTTT.

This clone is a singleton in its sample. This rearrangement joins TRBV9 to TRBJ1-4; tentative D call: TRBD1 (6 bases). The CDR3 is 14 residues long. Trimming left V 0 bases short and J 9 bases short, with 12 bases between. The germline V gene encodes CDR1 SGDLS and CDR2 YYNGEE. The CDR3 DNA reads TGTGCCAGCAGCGTAGCCGTGGGACATAAAAAACTGTTTTTT. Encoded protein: CASSVAVGHKKLFF.

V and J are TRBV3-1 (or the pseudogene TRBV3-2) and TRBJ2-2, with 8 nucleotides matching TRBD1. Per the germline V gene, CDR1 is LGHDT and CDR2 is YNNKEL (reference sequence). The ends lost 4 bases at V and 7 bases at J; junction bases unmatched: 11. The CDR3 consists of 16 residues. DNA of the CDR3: TGTGCCAGCAGCCCTACCGGACAGGGAGGTGACGGGGAGCTGTTTTTT. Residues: CASSPTGQGGDGELFF.

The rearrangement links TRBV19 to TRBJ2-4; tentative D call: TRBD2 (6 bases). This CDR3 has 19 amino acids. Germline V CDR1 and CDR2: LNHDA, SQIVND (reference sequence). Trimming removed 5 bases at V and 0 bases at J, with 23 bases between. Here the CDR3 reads CASSPRVGGKGIAKNIQYF. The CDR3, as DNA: TGTGCCAGTAGTCCCAGGGTTGGGGGGAAGGGGATAGCCAAAAACATTCAGTACTTC.

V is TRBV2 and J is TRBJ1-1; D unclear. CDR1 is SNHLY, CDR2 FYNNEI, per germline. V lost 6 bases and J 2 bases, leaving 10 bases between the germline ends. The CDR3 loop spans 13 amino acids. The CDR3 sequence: CASRYTRNTEAFF. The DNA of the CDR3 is TGTGCCAGCAGGTACACAAGAAACACTGAAGCTTTCTTT.

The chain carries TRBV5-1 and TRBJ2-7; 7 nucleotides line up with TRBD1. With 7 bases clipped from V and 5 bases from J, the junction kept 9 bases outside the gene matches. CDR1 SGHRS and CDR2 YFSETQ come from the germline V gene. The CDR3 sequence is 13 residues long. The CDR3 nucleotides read TGCGCCAGCGAGAACAGGGGAATCGACGAGCAGTACTTC. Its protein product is CASENRGIDEQYF.

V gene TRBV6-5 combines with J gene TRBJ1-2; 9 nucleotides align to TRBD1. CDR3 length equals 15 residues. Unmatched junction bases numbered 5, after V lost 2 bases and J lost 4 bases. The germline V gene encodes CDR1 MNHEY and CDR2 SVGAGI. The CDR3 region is CASSYAGTGSYGYTF. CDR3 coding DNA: TGTGCCAGCAGTTACGCCGGGACAGGGAGCTATGGCTACACCTTC.

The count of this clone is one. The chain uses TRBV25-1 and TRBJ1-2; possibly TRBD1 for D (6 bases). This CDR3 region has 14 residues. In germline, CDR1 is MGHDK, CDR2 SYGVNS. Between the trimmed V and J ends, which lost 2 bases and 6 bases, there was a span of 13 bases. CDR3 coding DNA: TGTGCCAGCAGTGAACTCCGAGGGGGGGATGGCTACACCTTC. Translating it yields CASSELRGGDGYTF.

The CDR3 DNA reads as TGTGCCAGCAGCGGACCACAGGGCACTTCGGAAAAACTGTTTTTT. This codes for CASSGPQGTSEKLFF. V usage is TRBV9 and J usage is TRBJ1-4; D possibly corresponds to TRBD1 (6 bases). This CDR3 has 15 residues. Trimming stripped 3 bases from V and 8 bases from J, with 17 bases between. CDR1 SGDLS and CDR2 YYNGEE come from the germline V gene.

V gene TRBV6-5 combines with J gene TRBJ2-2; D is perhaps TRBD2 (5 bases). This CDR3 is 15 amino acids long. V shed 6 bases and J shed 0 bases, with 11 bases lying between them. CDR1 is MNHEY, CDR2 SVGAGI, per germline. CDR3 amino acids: CASRIRGPNTGELFF. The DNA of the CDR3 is TGTGCCAGCAGGATCCGGGGTCCGAACACCGGGGAGCTGTTTTTT.

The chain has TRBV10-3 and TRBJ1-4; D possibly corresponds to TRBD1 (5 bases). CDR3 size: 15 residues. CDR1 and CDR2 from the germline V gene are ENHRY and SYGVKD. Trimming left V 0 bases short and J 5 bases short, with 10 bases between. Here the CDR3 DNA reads TGTGCCATCAGTGAGTCCCAGGGTCAGAATGAAAAACTGTTTTTT. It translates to CAISESQGQNEKLFF.

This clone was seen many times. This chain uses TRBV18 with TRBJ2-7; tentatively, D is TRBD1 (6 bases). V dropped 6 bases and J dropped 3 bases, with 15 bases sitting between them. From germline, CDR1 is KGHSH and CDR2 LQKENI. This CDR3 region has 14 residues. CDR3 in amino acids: CASSPDSSYYEQYF. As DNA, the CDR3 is TGTGCCAGCTCTCCGGACAGTTCATACTACGAGCAGTACTTC.